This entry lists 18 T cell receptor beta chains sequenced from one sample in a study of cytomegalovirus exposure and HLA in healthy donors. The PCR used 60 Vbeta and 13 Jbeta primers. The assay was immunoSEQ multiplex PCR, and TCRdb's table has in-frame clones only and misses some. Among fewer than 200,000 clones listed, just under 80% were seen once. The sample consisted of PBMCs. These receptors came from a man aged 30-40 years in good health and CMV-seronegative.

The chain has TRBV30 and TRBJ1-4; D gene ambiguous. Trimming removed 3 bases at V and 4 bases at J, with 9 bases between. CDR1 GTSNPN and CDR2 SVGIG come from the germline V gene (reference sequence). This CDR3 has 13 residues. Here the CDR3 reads CAWRADYNEKLFF. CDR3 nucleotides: TGTGCCTGGAGAGCGGATTATAATGAAAAACTGTTTTTT.

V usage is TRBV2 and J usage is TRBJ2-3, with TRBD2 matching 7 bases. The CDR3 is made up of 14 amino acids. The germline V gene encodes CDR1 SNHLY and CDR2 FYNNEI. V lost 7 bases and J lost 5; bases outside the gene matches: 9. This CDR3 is CASTGLDDRDTQYF. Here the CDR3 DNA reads TGTGCCAGCACCGGACTAGACGATAGAGATACGCAGTATTTT.

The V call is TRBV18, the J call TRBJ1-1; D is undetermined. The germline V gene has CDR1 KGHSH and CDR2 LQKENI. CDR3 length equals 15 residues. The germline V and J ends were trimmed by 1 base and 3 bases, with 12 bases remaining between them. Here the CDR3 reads CASSPLGRSDTEAFF. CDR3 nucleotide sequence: TGTGCCAGCTCACCACTCGGTCGATCCGACACTGAAGCTTTCTTT.

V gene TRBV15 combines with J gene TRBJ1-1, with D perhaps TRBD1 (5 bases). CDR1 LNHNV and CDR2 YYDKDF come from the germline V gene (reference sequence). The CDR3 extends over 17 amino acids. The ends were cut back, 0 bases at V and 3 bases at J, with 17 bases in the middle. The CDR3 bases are TGTGCCACCAGCAGAGATAACCTGTGGGGAGGGGACACTGAAGCTTTCTTT. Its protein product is CATSRDNLWGGDTEAFF.

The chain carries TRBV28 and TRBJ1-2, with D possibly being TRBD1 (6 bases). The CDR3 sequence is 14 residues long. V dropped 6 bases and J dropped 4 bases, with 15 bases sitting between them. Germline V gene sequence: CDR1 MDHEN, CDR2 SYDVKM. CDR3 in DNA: TGTGCCAGCAGCCCAGGGGATCACGCCTATGGCTACACCTTC. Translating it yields CASSPGDHAYGYTF.

DNA of the CDR3: TGTGCCAGCAGCGGACAGGAAAGCTCTGGAAACACCATATATTTT. Translated, it gives CASSGQESSGNTIYF. The chain joins TRBV6-5 to TRBJ1-3; 7 bases agree with TRBD1. CDR1 MNHEY and CDR2 SVGAGI come from the germline V gene. V lost 6 bases, J lost 0 bases, and 5 bases stayed unmatched. The CDR3 extends over 15 amino acids.

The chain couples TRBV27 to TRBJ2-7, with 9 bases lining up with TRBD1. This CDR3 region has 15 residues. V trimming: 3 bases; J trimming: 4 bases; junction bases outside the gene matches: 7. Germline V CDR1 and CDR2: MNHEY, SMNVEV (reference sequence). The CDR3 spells CASSFRGDRAYEQYF. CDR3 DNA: TGTGCCAGCAGTTTTCGGGGGGACAGGGCTTACGAGCAGTACTTC.

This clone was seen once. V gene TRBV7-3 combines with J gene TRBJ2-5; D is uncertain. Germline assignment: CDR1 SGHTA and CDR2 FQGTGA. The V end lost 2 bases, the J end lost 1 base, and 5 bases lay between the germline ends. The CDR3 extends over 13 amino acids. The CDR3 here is CASSLLVQETQYF. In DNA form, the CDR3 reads TGTGCCAGCAGCTTACTAGTCCAAGAGACCCAGTACTTC.

The CDR3 coding sequence is TGTGCCAGCAGCTTAGGACAGGGGCACTCTGGAAACACCATATATTTT. It yields the protein CASSLGQGHSGNTIYF. This chain links TRBV7-8 with TRBJ1-3, with TRBD1 identical over 8 bases. The CDR3 length is 16 residues. The V and J ends lost 1 base and 0 bases, in that order; junction bases with no gene match: 2. Germline V lookup: CDR1 SGHVS, CDR2 FQNEAQ.

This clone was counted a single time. The CDR3 is CADSETYNEQFF. DNA for the CDR3: TGTGCCGACAGCGAGACCTACAATGAGCAGTTCTTC. This sequence joins TRBV11-2 and TRBJ2-1, with D possibly being TRBD1 (5 bases). The germline V gene has CDR1 SGHAT and CDR2 FQNNGV. V dropped 11 bases and J dropped 2 bases, with 10 bases sitting between them. CDR3 size: 12 residues. The full variable domain, with the rest looked up from reference TRBV11-2 and TRBJ2-1, is EAGVAQSPRYKIIEKRQSVAFWCNPISGHATLYWYQQILGQGPKLLIQFQNNGVVDDSQLPKDRFSAERLKGVDSTLKIQPAKLEDSAVYLCADSETYNEQFFGPGTRLTVL.

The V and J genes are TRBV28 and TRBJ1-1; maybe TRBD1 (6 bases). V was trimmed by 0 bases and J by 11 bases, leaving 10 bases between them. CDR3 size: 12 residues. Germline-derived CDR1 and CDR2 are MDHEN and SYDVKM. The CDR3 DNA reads TGTGCCAGCAGTTTATGGGGGGCGAGTGCTTTCTTT. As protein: CASSLWGASAFF.

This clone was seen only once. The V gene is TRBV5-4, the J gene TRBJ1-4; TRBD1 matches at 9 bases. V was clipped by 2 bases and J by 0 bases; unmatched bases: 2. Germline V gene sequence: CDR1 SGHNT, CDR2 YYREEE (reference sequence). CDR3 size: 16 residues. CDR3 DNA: TGTGCCAGCAGCTTTGGACAGGGGACAACTAATGAAAAACTGTTTTTT. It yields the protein CASSFGQGTTNEKLFF.

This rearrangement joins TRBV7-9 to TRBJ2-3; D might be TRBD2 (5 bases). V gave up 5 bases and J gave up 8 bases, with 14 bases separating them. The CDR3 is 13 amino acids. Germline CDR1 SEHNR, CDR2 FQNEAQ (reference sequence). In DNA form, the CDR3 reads TGTGCCAGCAGCCGCCAGGAGGCCGTTACGCAGTATTTT. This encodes CASSRQEAVTQYF.

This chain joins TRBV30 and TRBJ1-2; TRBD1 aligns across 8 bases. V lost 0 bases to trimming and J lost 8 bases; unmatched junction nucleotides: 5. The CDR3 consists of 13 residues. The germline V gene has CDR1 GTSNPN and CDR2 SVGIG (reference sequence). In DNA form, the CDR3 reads TGTGCCTGGAGTGTTACCAGGGGGCTCGGCTACACCTTC. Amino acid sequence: CAWSVTRGLGYTF.

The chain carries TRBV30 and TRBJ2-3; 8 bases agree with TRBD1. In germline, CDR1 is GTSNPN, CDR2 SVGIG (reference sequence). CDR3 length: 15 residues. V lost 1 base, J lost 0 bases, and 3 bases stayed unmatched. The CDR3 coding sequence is TGTGCCTGGAGTGCCCGACAGGGGAGCACAGATACGCAGTATTTT. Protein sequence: CAWSARQGSTDTQYF.

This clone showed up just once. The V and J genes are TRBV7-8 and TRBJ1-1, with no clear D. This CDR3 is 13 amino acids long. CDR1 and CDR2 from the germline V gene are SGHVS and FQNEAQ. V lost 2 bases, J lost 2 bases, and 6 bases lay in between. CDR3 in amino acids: CASSLTLNTEAFF. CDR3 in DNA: TGTGCCAGCAGCTTAACCCTAAACACTGAAGCTTTCTTT.

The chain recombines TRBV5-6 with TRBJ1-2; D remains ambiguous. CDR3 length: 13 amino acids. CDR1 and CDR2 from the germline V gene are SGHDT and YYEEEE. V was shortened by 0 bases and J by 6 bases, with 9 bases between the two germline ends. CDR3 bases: TGTGCCAGCAGCTTGGGCAGGAATGATGGCTACACCTTC. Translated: CASSLGRNDGYTF. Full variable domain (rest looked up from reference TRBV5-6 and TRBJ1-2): DAGVTQSPTHLIKTRGQQVTLRCSPKSGHDTVSWYQQALGQGPQFIFQYYEEEERQRGNFPDRFSGHQFPNYSSELNVNALLLGDSALYLCASSLGRNDGYTFGSGTRLTVV.

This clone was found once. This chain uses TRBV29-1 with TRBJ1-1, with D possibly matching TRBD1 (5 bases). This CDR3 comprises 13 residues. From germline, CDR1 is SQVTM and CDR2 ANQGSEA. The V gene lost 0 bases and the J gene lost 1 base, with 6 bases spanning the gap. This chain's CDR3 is CSVEEQENTEAFF. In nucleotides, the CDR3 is TGCAGCGTTGAAGAACAGGAGAACACTGAAGCTTTCTTT.